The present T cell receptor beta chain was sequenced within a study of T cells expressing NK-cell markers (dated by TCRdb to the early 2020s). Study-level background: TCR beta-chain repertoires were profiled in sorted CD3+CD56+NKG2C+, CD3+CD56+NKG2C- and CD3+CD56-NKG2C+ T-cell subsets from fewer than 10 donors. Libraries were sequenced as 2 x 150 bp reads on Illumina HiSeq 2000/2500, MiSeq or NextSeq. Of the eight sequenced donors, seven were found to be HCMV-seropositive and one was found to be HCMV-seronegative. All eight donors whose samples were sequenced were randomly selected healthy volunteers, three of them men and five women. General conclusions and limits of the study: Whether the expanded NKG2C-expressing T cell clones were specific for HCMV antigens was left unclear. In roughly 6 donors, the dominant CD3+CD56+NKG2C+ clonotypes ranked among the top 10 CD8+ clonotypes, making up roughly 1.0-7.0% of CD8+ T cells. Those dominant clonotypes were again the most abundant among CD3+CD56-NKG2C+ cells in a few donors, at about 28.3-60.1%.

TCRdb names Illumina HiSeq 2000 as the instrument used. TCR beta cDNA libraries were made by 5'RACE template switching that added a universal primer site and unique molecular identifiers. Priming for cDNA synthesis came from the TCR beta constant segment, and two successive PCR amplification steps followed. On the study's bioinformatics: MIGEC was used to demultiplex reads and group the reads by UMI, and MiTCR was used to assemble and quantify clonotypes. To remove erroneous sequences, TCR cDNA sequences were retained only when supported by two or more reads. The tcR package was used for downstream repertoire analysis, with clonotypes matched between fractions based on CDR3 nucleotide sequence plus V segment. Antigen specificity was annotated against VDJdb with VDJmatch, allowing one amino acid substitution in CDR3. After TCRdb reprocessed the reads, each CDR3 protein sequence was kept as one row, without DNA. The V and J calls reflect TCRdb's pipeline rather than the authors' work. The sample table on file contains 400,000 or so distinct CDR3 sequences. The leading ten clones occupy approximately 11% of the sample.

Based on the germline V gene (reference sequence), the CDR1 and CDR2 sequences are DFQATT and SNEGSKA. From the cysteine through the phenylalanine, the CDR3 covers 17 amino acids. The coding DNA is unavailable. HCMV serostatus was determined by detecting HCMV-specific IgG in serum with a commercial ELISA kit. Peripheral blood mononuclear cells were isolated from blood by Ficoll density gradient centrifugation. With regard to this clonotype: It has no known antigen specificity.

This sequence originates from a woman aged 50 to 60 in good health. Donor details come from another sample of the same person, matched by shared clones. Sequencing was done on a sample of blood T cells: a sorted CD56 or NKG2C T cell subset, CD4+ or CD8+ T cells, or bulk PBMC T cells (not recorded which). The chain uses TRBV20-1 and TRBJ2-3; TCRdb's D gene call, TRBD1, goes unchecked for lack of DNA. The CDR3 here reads CSARDRVGTGGTDTQYF.